The 32 T cell receptor beta chains reported below all come from one sample, sequenced in a study of STAT3 mutations in large granular lymphocyte leukemia. General observations from the study: In T-cell large granular lymphocyte leukemia, about half of patients showed multiple immunodominant subclonotypes.

Their antigens remain unidentified. TCRdb's table, derived via immunoSEQ multiplex PCR, lists solely in-frame clones and lacks some. This table holds some 10,000 clones, approximately 50% found once. Material: peripheral blood mononuclear cells. The receptor source for this set is a boy younger than 18 with T-cell large granular lymphocyte leukemia. Some clones in this sample may be carry-over from other donors' samples.

V and J are TRBV6-5 and TRBJ1-6; D is ambiguous. The CDR3 runs 13 residues. Trimming took off 6 bases at V and 7 bases at J, with 10 bases between the two ends. Germline V gives CDR1 MNHEY, CDR2 SVGAGI. CDR3 nucleotides: TGTGCCAGCAGATTGGACGGAAATTCACCCCTCCACTTT. It is translated as CASRLDGNSPLHF.

V is TRBV6-6 and J is TRBJ2-7, with D perhaps matching TRBD1 (6 bases). V was clipped by 6 bases and J by 6 bases, with 12 bases between them. Germline-derived CDR1 and CDR2 are MNHNY and SVGAGI (reference sequence). The CDR3 runs to 12 residues. The chain's CDR3 is CASSTQGSEQYF. CDR3 in DNA: TGTGCCAGCAGCACACAGGGTAGCGAGCAGTACTTC.

This clone was seen a few times. The rearrangement uses TRBV4-3 and TRBJ1-6; 7 bases match TRBD1. The germline V gene has CDR1 LGHNA and CDR2 YSLEER. The CDR3 sequence is 15 residues long. The trim removed 2 bases at V and 6 bases at J, leaving 4 bases unmatched. CDR3 amino acids: CASSQSDRVNSPLHF. CDR3 DNA sequence: TGCGCCAGCAGCCAATCCGACAGGGTTAATTCACCCCTCCACTTT.

The chain is built from TRBV6-6 and TRBJ1-5; no definite D call. Per germline, CDR1 MNHNY and CDR2 SVGAGI (reference sequence). This CDR3 contains 14 residues. V was shortened by 7 bases and J by 9 bases, with 19 bases between the two germline ends. The CDR3 sequence is CASISDSGNRPQHF. In DNA, the CDR3 is TGTGCCAGCATTTCGGACTCAGGAAACCGGCCCCAGCATTTT.

J is TRBJ2-5 and V is TRBV29-1; TRBD2 is a possible D gene (5 bases). The CDR3 loop spans 15 amino acids. Per germline, CDR1 SQVTM and CDR2 ANQGSEA. Trimming removed 4 bases at V and 0 bases at J, with 15 bases between. Here the CDR3 reads CSVGRRSGNQETQYF. The CDR3 region has the DNA TGCAGCGTTGGGAGGCGGTCAGGCAACCAAGAGACCCAGTACTTC. The entire variable domain, with the rest obtained from reference TRBV29-1 and TRBJ2-5, is as follows: SAVISQKPSRDICQRGTSLTIQCQVDSQVTMMFWYRQQPGQSLTLIATANQGSEATYESGFVIDKFPISRPNLTFSTLTVSNMSPEDSSIYLCSVGRRSGNQETQYFGPGTRLLVL.

The V and J genes are TRBV6-5 and TRBJ1-2; 7 nucleotides line up with TRBD1. With 5 bases clipped from V and 7 bases from J, the junction kept 7 bases outside the gene matches. Per the germline V gene, CDR1 is MNHEY and CDR2 is SVGAGI. CDR3 length: 13 residues. The CDR3 DNA is TGTGCCAGCAGTCGGCAGGGGGATGGTGGCTACACCTTC. Its translation: CASSRQGDGGYTF.

This clone turned up a few times. The chain uses TRBV27 and TRBJ1-6; D gene unclear. CDR1 is MNHEY, CDR2 SMNVEV, per germline (reference sequence). The CDR3 runs to 16 residues. Trimming took off 5 bases at V and 5 bases at J, with 16 bases between the two ends. The CDR3 coding sequence is TGTGCCAGCAGTGAGGGCCAGGACGACCATAATTCACCCCTCCACTTT. Encoded protein: CASSEGQDDHNSPLHF.

In this sample, this clone turned up a few times. The chain carries TRBV7-8 and TRBJ2-7, with 14 bases fitting TRBD2. The CDR3 is 18 amino acids. The V gene end was trimmed by 4 bases and the J gene end by 4 bases; junction bases not matched to a gene: 12. The V gene's germline CDR1 is SGHVS and CDR2 FQNEAQ. CDR3 nucleotide sequence: TGTGCCAGCAGCTCCGTAAAAGGACTAGCGGGAGGAAGGTACGAGCAGTACTTC. Translating it yields CASSSVKGLAGGRYEQYF.

This clone was recorded a few times. CDR3: CASSLGSIGASNSPLHF. The CDR3 bases are TGTGCCAGCAGCTTAGGGTCGATAGGGGCCTCCAATTCACCCCTCCACTTT. This chain connects TRBV7-9 to TRBJ1-6; D is possibly TRBD1 (5 bases). Per germline, CDR1 SEHNR and CDR2 FQNEAQ (reference sequence). Deletions cut 1 base from V and 7 bases from J, with 17 bases between. This CDR3 has 17 residues.

The chain combines TRBV7-9 with TRBJ2-5; D is undetermined. Germline V lookup: CDR1 SEHNR, CDR2 FQNEAQ (reference sequence). CDR3 size: 15 residues. V was trimmed by 1 base and J by 1 base, leaving 10 bases between them. CDR3 sequence: CASSLVPRSQETQYF. CDR3 in DNA: TGTGCCAGCAGCTTAGTTCCTAGATCCCAAGAGACCCAGTACTTC. The full variable domain, completed using reference TRBV7-9 and TRBJ2-5, is DTGVSQNPRHKITKRGQNVTFRCDPISEHNRLYWYRQTLGQGPEFLTYFQNEAQLEKSRLLSDRFSAERPKGSFSTLEIQRTEQGDSAMYLCASSLVPRSQETQYFGPGTRLLVL.

The chain employs TRBV9 and TRBJ2-5, with D perhaps given as TRBD1 or TRBD2 (6 bases each). The CDR3 spans 14 residues. Germline CDR1 and CDR2: SGDLS and YYNGEE. Trimming left V 0 bases short and J 5 bases short, with 11 bases between. The CDR3 DNA follows: TGTGCCAGCAGCGTAGAGGGGGGCCGGGAGACCCAGTACTTC. It translates to CASSVEGGRETQYF.

This clone turned up a few times. This chain joins TRBV7-9 and TRBJ1-1; D unclear. Germline CDR1 is SEHNR and CDR2 is FQNEAQ (reference sequence). Trimming removed 5 bases from V and 4 bases from J, with 23 bases in between. The length of the CDR3 is 17 residues. CDR3 residues: CASSPKARRPFSTEAFF. CDR3 nucleotides: TGTGCCAGCAGCCCCAAAGCTCGCCGGCCTTTTTCCACTGAAGCTTTCTTT.

The rearrangement uses TRBV4-1 and TRBJ2-7; no reliable D call. This CDR3 is 14 amino acids long. Germline CDR1 is MGHRA and CDR2 is YSYEKL. V dropped 3 bases and J dropped 5 bases, with 14 bases sitting between them. This CDR3 reads CASSHFQKRHEQYF. CDR3 coding DNA: TGCGCCAGCAGCCACTTTCAAAAGCGCCACGAGCAGTACTTC.

The chain is built from TRBV7-2 and TRBJ1-6, with D possibly TRBD1 on 5 matching bases. Germline V CDR1 and CDR2: SGHTA, FQGNSA. The CDR3 sequence is 17 residues long. Between the trimmed V and J ends, which lost 2 bases and 3 bases, there was a span of 14 bases. The CDR3 here is CASSLSSQRGYNSPLHF. In DNA form, the CDR3 reads TGTGCCAGCAGCTTAAGCTCCCAGAGGGGCTATAATTCACCCCTCCACTTT.

The chain recombines TRBV27 with TRBJ1-6, with TRBD1 as a possible D gene (6 bases). This CDR3 comprises 18 residues. CDR1 is MNHEY and CDR2 is SMNVEV in the germline V gene (reference sequence). The V gene lost 3 bases and the J gene lost 0 bases, with 15 bases spanning the gap. For the CDR3, the DNA is TGTGCCAGCAGTTTCACAGGGCGCTCTCTCTCCTATAATTCACCCCTCCACTTT. Translation gives CASSFTGRSLSYNSPLHF.

The chain combines TRBV25-1 with TRBJ1-6; maybe TRBD1 (5 bases). Trimming cost V 6 bases and J 7 bases, with 13 bases left between them. In germline, CDR1 is MGHDK, CDR2 SYGVNS. The CDR3 contains 14 residues. The CDR3 is CASSSPGRNSPLHF. In nucleotides, the CDR3 is TGTGCCAGCAGCTCCCCGGGGCGAAATTCACCCCTCCACTTT.

Details on this clone: Other DNA sequences in this sample translate to the same CDR3. The chain has TRBV5-1 and TRBJ2-3; 7 nucleotides agree with TRBD2. Looked up from germline, CDR1 is SGHRS and CDR2 is YFSETQ. V lost 5 bases, J lost 3 bases, and 6 bases stayed unmatched. The CDR3 consists of 14 residues. The CDR3 reads CASSQGLVTDTQYF. Here the CDR3 DNA reads TGCGCCAGCAGTCAAGGACTAGTTACAGATACGCAGTATTTT.

CDR3 in DNA: TGCGCCAGCAGCTTGTCAGGGGACGAGCAGTACTTC. Its protein is CASSLSGDEQYF. The chain employs TRBV5-1 and TRBJ2-7, with TRBD1 as a possible D gene (6 bases). The germline gives CDR1 SGHRS, CDR2 YFSETQ. The CDR3 length is 12 residues. Between the trimmed V and J ends, which lost 1 base and 5 bases, there was a span of 7 bases.

V gene TRBV4-3 combines with J gene TRBJ1-2, with D maybe TRBD1 (5 bases). V was cut by 1 base and J by 4 bases, with 22 bases left in between. Germline V lookup: CDR1 LGHNA, CDR2 YSLEER. The CDR3 spans 18 residues. CDR3 in DNA: TGCGCCAGCAGCCAAGCCCTCGGGGGGGTCGGGTCTCTCTATGGCTACACCTTC. It is translated as CASSQALGGVGSLYGYTF.

The V gene is TRBV7-9, the J gene TRBJ1-2; D is uncertain. Germline V lookup: CDR1 SEHNR, CDR2 FQNEAQ (reference sequence). This CDR3 comprises 14 residues. V lost 5 bases and J lost 8, with 18 bases in between. CDR3 in amino acids: CASSAAWTDGGYTF. The CDR3 DNA reads TGTGCCAGCAGCGCCGCCTGGACTGACGGGGGCTACACCTTC.

The sample holds one count of this clone. The chain is built from TRBV25-1 and TRBJ1-2; D is ambiguous. The germline V gene has CDR1 MGHDK and CDR2 SYGVNS. CDR3 length: 13 amino acids. The V gene lost 0 bases and the J gene lost 4 bases, with 6 bases spanning the gap. CDR3 bases: TGTGCCAGCAGTGAATACGGCGGCTATGGCTACACCTTC. The encoded protein is CASSEYGGYGYTF.

This chain connects TRBV2 to TRBJ1-5; D gene uncertain. Per the germline V gene, CDR1 is SNHLY and CDR2 is FYNNEI. Trimming took 4 bases from V and 3 from J, leaving 7 bases between them. The CDR3 is 13 amino acids. The CDR3 reads CASSGGNNQPQHF. The CDR3 DNA reads TGTGCCAGCAGTGGAGGGAACAATCAGCCCCAGCATTTT.

This clone has more than one count but fewer than ten. The V call is TRBV7-2, the J call TRBJ2-7, with D perhaps being TRBD1 or TRBD2 (5 bases each). Germline V CDR1 and CDR2: SGHTA, FQGNSA. The CDR3 extends over 15 amino acids. The V end was cut by 4 bases, the J end by 6 bases, with 19 bases between. The CDR3 protein is CASSWDRGVIGEQYF. The CDR3 DNA follows: TGTGCCAGCAGCTGGGACCGGGGAGTAATCGGCGAGCAGTACTTC.

The J gene is TRBJ2-7, the V gene TRBV6-1; possibly TRBD1 or TRBD2 for D (5 bases each). Germline CDR1 MNHNS, CDR2 SASEGT. The CDR3 spans 14 residues. With 8 bases removed from V and 4 bases from J, the gap between germline ends came to 18 bases. CDR3 region: CASYAGAGSYEQYF. CDR3 sequence (DNA): TGTGCCAGCTACGCCGGGGCAGGGTCATACGAGCAGTACTTC.

This clone was detected only a few times. The CDR3 DNA reads TGTGCCAGCAGCTTGGGGCTAGCGGGCATGGCCGGGGAGCTGTTTTTT. It encodes CASSLGLAGMAGELFF. The gene calls are TRBV5-4 and TRBJ2-2; 8 nucleotides agree with TRBD2. V shed 0 bases, J shed 6 bases, and the junction held 7 bases outside the gene matches. The CDR3 has 16 amino acids. CDR1 is SGHNT, CDR2 YYREEE, per germline (reference sequence). Supplemented by reference TRBV5-4 and TRBJ2-2, the full variable domain reads ETGVTQSPTHLIKTRGQQVTLRCSSQSGHNTVSWYQQALGQGPQFIFQYYREEENGRGNFPPRFSGLQFPNYSSELNVNALELDDSALYLCASSLGLAGMAGELFFGEGSRLTVL.

The chain couples TRBV5-4 to TRBJ1-6; tentatively, D is TRBD1 (5 bases). This CDR3 is built from 14 residues. Germline V gene data show CDR1 as SGHNT and CDR2 as YYREEE (reference sequence). V was pared by 3 bases and J by 5 bases, with 9 bases between. The CDR3 sequence is CASSSGLDNSPLHF. As DNA, the CDR3 is TGTGCCAGCAGCTCGGGACTGGATAATTCACCCCTCCACTTT.

The chain has TRBV30 and TRBJ1-1; D remains ambiguous. Germline V gene data show CDR1 as GTSNPN and CDR2 as SVGIG (reference sequence). This CDR3 contains 11 residues. The V and J ends lost 0 bases and 9 bases respectively, with 8 bases between them. CDR3: CAWSVRAKAFF. Here the CDR3 DNA reads TGTGCCTGGAGTGTACGGGCTAAAGCTTTCTTT.

The chain employs TRBV30 and TRBJ2-4; a possible D gene is TRBD2 (7 bases). The CDR3 has 14 amino acids. Trimming removed 5 bases at V and 0 bases at J, with 11 bases between. Germline V gene sequence: CDR1 GTSNPN, CDR2 SVGIG (reference sequence). DNA for the CDR3: TGTGCCTGGGCGGGGGCACTAGCCAAAAACATTCAGTACTTC. Its protein is CAWAGALAKNIQYF.

This sequence joins TRBV2 and TRBJ1-5; 7 bases map to TRBD1. The germline CDR1 and CDR2 sequences are SNHLY and FYNNEI. V was clipped by 7 bases and J by 0 bases; unmatched bases: 6. The CDR3 length is 15 residues. DNA for the CDR3: TGTGCCAGCACCCGGACAGGAGGTAGCAATCAGCCCCAGCATTTT. It is translated as CASTRTGGSNQPQHF.

This rearrangement joins TRBV2 to TRBJ2-1, with unresolved D. Germline V gene lookup returns CDR1 SNHLY and CDR2 FYNNEI. The V gene lost 3 bases and the J gene lost 0 bases, with 9 bases spanning the gap. This CDR3 is built from 15 residues. The CDR3 region has the DNA TGTGCCAGCAGTGAGAACTATAGCTCCTACAATGAGCAGTTCTTC. Its protein is CASSENYSSYNEQFF. Complete variable domain (other parts from reference TRBV2 and TRBJ2-1): EPEVTQTPSHQVTQMGQEVILRCVPISNHLYFYWYRQILGQKVEFLVSFYNNEISEKSEIFDDQFSVERPDGSNFTLKIRSTKLEDSAMYFCASSENYSSYNEQFFGPGTRLTVL.

The CDR3 reads CSVESGQGNEQYF. DNA for the CDR3: TGCAGCGTTGAATCCGGACAGGGGAACGAGCAGTACTTC. The chain is built from TRBV29-1 and TRBJ2-7; 9 bases line up with TRBD1. CDR3 length equals 13 residues. Germline CDR1 and CDR2: SQVTM and ANQGSEA. With 2 bases clipped from V and 5 bases from J, the junction kept 4 bases outside the gene matches.

This chain connects TRBV6-1 to TRBJ2-7, with D possibly TRBD1 on 6 matching bases. CDR1 and CDR2 (germline): MNHNS, SASEGT. The CDR3 contains 14 residues. Trimming pared 4 bases from V and 3 bases from J, leaving 13 bases between. This chain's CDR3 is CASSGGTNLYEQYF. The CDR3 coding sequence is TGTGCCAGCAGTGGAGGGACAAACCTCTACGAGCAGTACTTC.